The 27 T cell receptor beta chains listed next were all sequenced from one sample in a study of OX40 agonist ivuxolimab in advanced cancers. Libraries were prepared by immunoSEQ multiplex PCR; TCRdb keeps only in-frame clonotypes and omits some of them. This sample has fewer than 75,000 clones; around 89% occur once, and the top ten carry roughly 0.67%. Sequencing used CD4+ or CD8+ T cells sorted from blood, obtained in a trial of the OX40 agonist ivuxolimab. The receptors here all came from an adult with an advanced solid tumor such as melanoma, head and neck, liver or kidney cancer.

J is TRBJ2-6 and V is TRBV27, with 8 bases lining up with TRBD1. Per germline, CDR1 MNHEY and CDR2 SMNVEV (reference sequence). Trimming took 6 bases from V and 3 from J; bases not matched to a gene: 7. The CDR3 extends over 16 amino acids. The CDR3 sequence: CASSIQGAIGANVLTF. CDR3 nucleotides: TGTGCCAGCAGCATCCAGGGGGCTATTGGGGCCAACGTCCTGACTTTC.

This sequence joins TRBV9 and TRBJ2-2; D may correspond to TRBD1 or TRBD2 (5 bases each). From germline, CDR1 is SGDLS and CDR2 YYNGEE. Trimming took off 0 bases at V and 1 base at J, with 13 bases between the two ends. The CDR3 is 17 amino acids. The CDR3 sequence: CASSVEPGAMNTGELFF. For the CDR3, the DNA is TGTGCCAGCAGCGTAGAACCCGGGGCGATGAACACCGGGGAGCTGTTTTTT.

The V gene is TRBV5-1, the J gene TRBJ2-1, with TRBD2 identical over 7 bases. This CDR3 comprises 13 residues. The V gene's germline CDR1 is SGHRS and CDR2 YFSETQ. Trimming took 7 bases from V and 5 from J; bases not matched to a gene: 6. Here the CDR3 reads CASGEGPNNEQFF. Written as DNA, the CDR3 is TGCGCCAGCGGGGAGGGCCCCAACAATGAGCAGTTCTTC. The full variable domain, in which reference TRBV5-1 and TRBJ2-1 provide the parts outside the CDR3, is KAGVTQTPRYLIKTRGQQVTLSCSPISGHRSVSWYQQTPGQGLQFLFEYFSETQRNKGNFPGRFSGRQFSNSRSEMNVSTLELGDSALYLCASGEGPNNEQFFGPGTRLTVL.

The rearrangement links TRBV5-1 to TRBJ1-1, with D possibly TRBD1 on 5 matching bases. The CDR3 loop spans 15 amino acids. Per the germline V gene, CDR1 is SGHRS and CDR2 is YFSETQ. The ends were cut back, 2 bases at V and 11 bases at J, with 22 bases in the middle. CDR3 amino acids: CASSLSGLGKSDAFF. For the CDR3, the DNA is TGCGCCAGCAGCTTATCAGGGTTGGGAAAGTCGGACGCTTTCTTT.

This chain uses TRBV6-5 with TRBJ1-6; a weak D match, TRBD1 (6 bases). The CDR3 is made up of 13 amino acids. Germline assignment: CDR1 MNHEY and CDR2 SVGAGI. Trimming removed 4 bases from V and 10 bases from J, with 11 bases in between. The CDR3 nucleotides read TGTGCCAGCAGTTCCAGGGGTGGCTCACCCCTCCACTTT. Amino acids: CASSSRGGSPLHF.

The V and J genes are TRBV6-6 and TRBJ1-2; the D is unclear. Germline values: CDR1 MNHNY, CDR2 SVGAGI (reference sequence). V dropped 8 bases and J dropped 8 bases, with 12 bases sitting between them. CDR3 length: 11 amino acids. The CDR3 sequence: CASYSMGGYTF. The CDR3 bases are TGTGCCAGCTACAGCATGGGCGGCTACACCTTC.

The rearrangement uses TRBV18 and TRBJ2-6; D is perhaps TRBD2 (6 bases). Between the trimmed V and J ends, which lost 3 bases and 4 bases, there was a span of 10 bases. Per germline, CDR1 KGHSH and CDR2 LQKENI. The length of the CDR3 is 15 residues. CDR3: CASSPRGSGANVLTF. In DNA, the CDR3 is TGTGCCAGCTCACCGCGGGGATCCGGGGCCAACGTCCTGACTTTC.

Here the CDR3 DNA reads TGTGCCAGCAGCTTGGTAGACTATCAAGAGACCCAGTACTTC. Its translation: CASSLVDYQETQYF. This chain links TRBV5-4 with TRBJ2-5; weak D call: TRBD2 (5 bases). V gave up 0 bases and J gave up 2 bases, with 8 bases separating them. The CDR3 is made up of 14 amino acids. The germline V gene encodes CDR1 SGHNT and CDR2 YYREEE (reference sequence). The whole variable domain, filled in from reference TRBV5-4 and TRBJ2-5, reads ETGVTQSPTHLIKTRGQQVTLRCSSQSGHNTVSWYQQALGQGPQFIFQYYREEENGRGNFPPRFSGLQFPNYSSELNVNALELDDSALYLCASSLVDYQETQYFGPGTRLLVL.

This clone was seen a single time. The chain couples TRBV5-1 to TRBJ1-4, with D unresolved. The CDR3 has 13 residues. With 0 bases removed from V and 5 bases from J, the gap between germline ends came to 5 bases. Per the germline V gene, CDR1 is SGHRS and CDR2 is YFSETQ. The CDR3 loop reads CASSLAVNEKLFF. In nucleotides, the CDR3 is TGCGCCAGCAGCTTGGCAGTAAATGAAAAACTGTTTTTT.

V usage is TRBV6-1 and J usage is TRBJ1-1, with D unclear. CDR3 size: 14 residues. With 4 bases removed from V and 8 bases from J, the gap between germline ends came to 17 bases. In germline, CDR1 is MNHNS, CDR2 SASEGT. CDR3 nucleotide sequence: TGTGCCAGCAGTGCTCTTTCGGTGGGTCGGGAAGCTTTCTTT. Translation gives CASSALSVGREAFF.

The gene calls are TRBV5-1 and TRBJ2-3; the D gene is possibly TRBD1 (6 bases). CDR1 SGHRS and CDR2 YFSETQ come from the germline V gene. This CDR3 comprises 14 residues. V shed 0 bases and J shed 1 base, with 6 bases lying between them. The CDR3 reads CASSLDRGTDTQYF. Here the CDR3 DNA reads TGCGCCAGCAGCTTGGACAGGGGCACAGATACGCAGTATTTT.

V usage is TRBV15 and J usage is TRBJ1-5, with 8 bases aligning to TRBD1. The germline V gene encodes CDR1 LNHNV and CDR2 YYDKDF (reference sequence). The CDR3 runs to 19 residues. V trimming: 1 base; J trimming: 6 bases; junction bases outside the gene matches: 17. CDR3 amino acids: CATSRGDRGLAGDGQPQHF. The CDR3 bases are TGTGCCACCAGCAGAGGAGACAGGGGCCTTGCCGGGGATGGTCAGCCCCAGCATTTT.

The rearrangement links TRBV28 to TRBJ1-2, with 7 positions matching TRBD1. The CDR3 is made up of 14 amino acids. Unmatched junction bases numbered 5, after V lost 7 bases and J lost 0 bases. In germline, CDR1 is MDHEN, CDR2 SYDVKM. CDR3 loop: CASNTGVSNYGYTF. In DNA form, the CDR3 reads TGTGCCAGCAACACAGGGGTCTCTAACTATGGCTACACCTTC.

This clone was detected once. V is TRBV6-6 and J is TRBJ2-7; D uncertain. The CDR3 has 13 residues. Germline assignment: CDR1 MNHNY and CDR2 SVGAGI (reference sequence). Between the trimmed V and J ends, which lost 2 bases and 2 bases, there was a span of 7 bases. DNA for the CDR3: TGTGCCAGCAGTTACCCCGAGCCCTACGAGCAGTACTTC. It encodes CASSYPEPYEQYF.

The rearrangement links TRBV6-5 to TRBJ2-7; TRBD2 agrees at 10 bases. Germline values: CDR1 MNHEY, CDR2 SVGAGI. V dropped 0 bases and J dropped 2; count of bases not matched to a gene: 4. The CDR3 sequence is 16 residues long. The chain's CDR3 is CASSYSNSGGPYEQYF. CDR3 DNA: TGTGCCAGCAGTTACTCGAATAGCGGGGGGCCCTACGAGCAGTACTTC.

The chain joins TRBV6-6 to TRBJ2-1; 10 bases align to TRBD2. The CDR3 is 15 amino acids. Looked up from germline, CDR1 is MNHNY and CDR2 is SVGAGI (reference sequence). V trimming: 4 bases; J trimming: 2 bases; junction bases outside the gene matches: 2. The CDR3 loop reads CASSLAGGPYNEQFF. CDR3 nucleotide sequence: TGTGCCAGCAGTTTAGCGGGAGGACCCTACAATGAGCAGTTCTTC.

Turning to this clone: An end of the junction does not agree with germline; a read error may underlie this. The chain joins TRBV30 to TRBJ2-2, with D maybe TRBD2 (6 bases). Germline lookup yields CDR1 GTSNPN and CDR2 SVGIG (reference sequence). This CDR3 contains 13 residues. CDR3 sequence reads: CAWSADYTGELFF. CDR3 in DNA: TGTGCCTGGAGCGCGGACTATACCGGGGAGTTGTTTTTT. The full variable domain, with the rest looked up from reference TRBV30 and TRBJ2-2, is SQTIHQWPATLVQPVGSPLSLECTVEGTSNPNLYWYRQAAGRGLQLLFYSVGIGQISSEVPQNLSASRPQDRQFILSSKKLLLSDSGFYLCAWSADYTGELFFGEGSRLTVL.

The J gene is TRBJ1-4, the V gene TRBV4-1, with D possibly matching TRBD1 (6 bases). This CDR3 is built from 15 residues. V lost 0 bases, J lost 7 bases, and 12 bases lay in between. Germline V gene lookup returns CDR1 MGHRA and CDR2 YSYEKL. In nucleotides, the CDR3 is TGCGCCAGCAGCCAAGATACTGGGGGCTTTGAAAAACTGTTTTTT. Translating it yields CASSQDTGGFEKLFF.

The chain combines TRBV7-6 with TRBJ2-1; TRBD2 agrees at 10 bases. CDR1 and CDR2 from the germline V gene are SGHVS and FNYEAQ. Unmatched junction bases numbered 2, after V lost 5 bases and J lost 1 base. The CDR3 is 15 amino acids. CDR3 DNA: TGTGCCAGCAGCGCAGCGGGAGGGTCCTACAATGAGCAGTTCTTC. Protein sequence: CASSAAGGSYNEQFF.

This clone was seen just once. The chain links TRBV5-5 to TRBJ2-3; 9 positions match TRBD1. With 0 bases clipped from V and 1 base from J, the junction kept 12 bases outside the gene matches. Germline V lookup: CDR1 SGHKS, CDR2 YYEKEE (reference sequence). This CDR3 is 19 amino acids long. The CDR3 region has the DNA TGTGCCAGCAGCTTGGGGGGGACAGGGTTTGAACTTGGCACAGATACGCAGTATTTT. It codes for CASSLGGTGFELGTDTQYF.

The chain joins TRBV18 to TRBJ1-2; perhaps TRBD1 as D (5 bases). Germline assignment: CDR1 KGHSH and CDR2 LQKENI. The CDR3 loop spans 13 amino acids. V lost 3 bases and J 12 bases, leaving 17 bases between the germline ends. The CDR3 region is CASSPIQEEKHTF. Here the CDR3 DNA reads TGTGCCAGCTCACCGATACAGGAGGAAAAGCACACCTTC.

This clone came up once. The chain links TRBV25-1 to TRBJ1-1; D gene uncertain. The germline V gene has CDR1 MGHDK and CDR2 SYGVNS. This CDR3 is built from 14 residues. V lost 1 base to trimming and J lost 1 base, with 7 bases between them. CDR3 coding DNA: TGTGCCAGCAGTGAATTGGGCAGGAACACTGAAGCTTTCTTT. This codes for CASSELGRNTEAFF. Based on the CDR3 plus reference TRBV25-1 and TRBJ1-1, the full variable domain is EADIYQTPRYLVIGTGKKITLECSQTMGHDKMYWYQQDPGMELHLIHYSYGVNSTEKGDLSSESTVSRIRTEHFPLTLESARPSHTSQYLCASSELGRNTEAFFGQGTRLTVV.

This clone was counted a single time. The chain employs TRBV7-3 and TRBJ1-1; D is undetermined. With 4 bases removed from V and 3 bases from J, the gap between germline ends came to 9 bases. The CDR3 sequence is 13 residues long. Germline assignment: CDR1 SGHTA and CDR2 FQGTGA. The CDR3 protein is CASSYEVYTEAFF. CDR3 coding DNA: TGTGCCAGCAGCTACGAGGTGTACACTGAAGCTTTCTTT.

This clone appeared a few times. The identical CDR3 is also encoded by other nucleotide sequences in the sample. The rearrangement links TRBV18 to TRBJ2-5; TRBD1 is a possible D gene (6 bases). Trimming left V 2 bases short and J 5 bases short, with 12 bases between. There are 14 residues in the CDR3. Germline V gene sequence: CDR1 KGHSH, CDR2 LQKENI. CDR3: CASSPFTGRETQYF. CDR3 nucleotides: TGTGCCAGCTCACCATTCACAGGGCGGGAGACCCAGTACTTC.

The chain uses TRBV11-2 and TRBJ2-2; D is undetermined. CDR3 length equals 16 residues. The V and J ends lost 5 bases and 0 bases respectively, with 13 bases between them. Per the germline V gene, CDR1 is SGHAT and CDR2 is FQNNGV. The CDR3 sequence is CASSRNRASNTGELFF. Written as DNA, the CDR3 is TGTGCCAGCAGCAGGAATAGGGCCTCGAACACCGGGGAGCTGTTTTTT. Full variable domain (outside the CDR3, taken from reference TRBV11-2 and TRBJ2-2): EAGVAQSPRYKIIEKRQSVAFWCNPISGHATLYWYQQILGQGPKLLIQFQNNGVVDDSQLPKDRFSAERLKGVDSTLKIQPAKLEDSAVYLCASSRNRASNTGELFFGEGSRLTVL.

The sample holds one count of this clone. Other DNA sequences in the sample encode the same CDR3. J is TRBJ2-3 and V is TRBV28; D is uncertain. This CDR3 has 10 amino acids. V lost 6 bases and J lost 6, with 4 bases in between. Germline lookup yields CDR1 MDHEN and CDR2 SYDVKM. The CDR3 bases are TGTGCCAGCAGGAGGGATACGCAGTATTTT. Translated: CASRRDTQYF.

The V gene is TRBV25-1, the J gene TRBJ1-1; D perhaps matches TRBD1 (6 bases). CDR3 length equals 14 residues. V was clipped by 7 bases and J by 1 base, with 13 bases between them. CDR1 and CDR2 (germline): MGHDK, SYGVNS. The CDR3, as DNA: TGTGCCAGCACGAGGGGGAATGGGAACACTGAAGCTTTCTTT. Translating gives CASTRGNGNTEAFF.